The 27 T cell receptor beta chains given below trace back to one sample, sequenced in a study of response to subunit inactivated influenza vaccine. TCRdb reanalysed the RT-PCR reads using MiXCR and keeps one entry per CDR3 protein. The sample consists of approximately 730,000 distinct CDR3 sequences, approximately 15% of them appearing once. Source: PBMCs from blood, taken 14 days before vaccination. These receptors were taken from a man in his forties or fifties who received an inactivated influenza vaccine.

The rearrangement uses TRBV5-1 and TRBJ2-1, with 9 nucleotides matching TRBD2. CDR1 is SGHRS and CDR2 is YFSETQ in the germline V gene. The CDR3 is 17 residues long. The junction had 8 bases not matched to a gene; V was cut back by 0 bases and J by 4 bases. The CDR3 DNA reads TGCGCCAGCAGCTTGGTTTTTAGTGCGGGAGGGTACAATGAGCAGTTCTTC. Protein product: CASSLVFSAGGYNEQFF.

V usage is TRBV6-7 and J usage is TRBJ2-1; no clear D. TRBV6-7 is an open reading frame, and its role is uncertain. The CDR3 runs 16 residues. Trimming removed 4 bases at V and 6 bases at J, with 19 bases between. CDR3 residues: CASSSSVLVAGNEQFF. CDR3 in DNA: TGTGCCAGCAGTTCCTCCGTGTTGGTAGCTGGCAATGAGCAGTTCTTC.

This clonotype was detected only a few times. This rearrangement joins TRBV12-3 or TRBV12-4 to TRBJ1-5; a weak D match, TRBD1 (6 bases). V was pared by 1 base and J by 5 bases, with 12 bases between. The CDR3 has 15 amino acids. The chain's CDR3 is CASSLGVGGHQPQHF. The DNA of the CDR3 is TGTGCCAGCAGTTTAGGCGTGGGGGGGCATCAGCCCCAGCATTTT.

This clonotype turned up a few times. The chain is built from TRBV12-3 or TRBV12-4 and TRBJ1-2; no firm D call. V was clipped by 5 bases and J by 3 bases, with 19 bases between them. The CDR3 runs to 16 residues. The CDR3 is CASSLGPLQIYYGYTF. In nucleotides, the CDR3 is TGTGCCAGCAGTCTAGGGCCTTTACAGATCTACTATGGCTACACCTTC.

As for this clonotype: A much larger clone differs by one base, so this may be a read error. The chain has TRBV7-3 and TRBJ2-1, with 11 bases aligning to TRBD2. The ends lost 5 bases at V and 9 bases at J; junction bases unmatched: 3. The CDR3 runs 13 residues. Germline V CDR1 and CDR2: SGHTA, FQGTGA. The CDR3 DNA follows: TGTGCCAGCAGCCTTCTAGCGGGAGGTGAGCAGTTCTTC. Its translation is CASSLLAGGEQFF.

This clonotype was seen a handful of times. This sequence joins TRBV27 and TRBJ1-2, with D unresolved. Looked up from germline, CDR1 is MNHEY and CDR2 is SMNVEV (reference sequence). The V end lost 2 bases, the J end lost 6 bases, and 10 bases lay between the germline ends. This CDR3 comprises 13 residues. The CDR3 sequence is CASSLGGANGYTF. The CDR3 DNA is TGTGCCAGCAGTTTAGGAGGCGCTAATGGCTACACCTTC.

The V call is TRBV7-2, the J call TRBJ2-3; TRBD1 matches at 8 bases. This CDR3 has 15 residues. Germline loops: CDR1 SGHTA, CDR2 FQGNSA. Germline trimming cut 4 bases from V and 2 bases from J; bases unmatched to any gene: 5. CDR3 bases: TGTGCCAGCAGCTCCAGGGGGCTCTACACAGATACGCAGTATTTT. Translated, it gives CASSSRGLYTDTQYF.

The chain uses TRBV27 and TRBJ2-7; 9 bases fit TRBD1. CDR1 is MNHEY, CDR2 SMNVEV, per germline (reference sequence). Trimming took 3 bases from V and 5 from J; bases not matched to a gene: 8. The CDR3 length is 15 residues. The CDR3 coding sequence is TGTGCCAGCAGTTTCTGGGGGACAGGGTCCGACGAGCAGTACTTC. Encoded protein: CASSFWGTGSDEQYF.

This clonotype was recorded a few times. The chain is built from TRBV9 and TRBJ2-7, with a possible D match to TRBD2 (5 bases). V dropped 1 base and J dropped 0 bases, with 14 bases sitting between them. This CDR3 is 16 amino acids long. CDR1 and CDR2 (germline): SGDLS, YYNGEE. CDR3 DNA: TGTGCCAGCAGCGTAAGGGCTAGCTCCTCCTCCTACGAGCAGTACTTC. Translation: CASSVRASSSSYEQYF.

The chain has TRBV7-2 and TRBJ2-5; perhaps TRBD2 as D (5 bases). The CDR3 sequence is 14 residues long. The V end was cut by 3 bases, the J end by 5 bases, with 13 bases between. From germline, CDR1 is SGHTA and CDR2 FQGNSA. The chain's CDR3 is CASSFRRRKETQYF. CDR3 coding DNA: TGTGCCAGCAGCTTTAGGAGGCGGAAGGAGACCCAGTACTTC.

V is TRBV29-1 and J is TRBJ2-7; D is unclear. The CDR3 contains 12 residues. Trimming shortened V by 7 bases and J by 2 bases, and 12 bases separated the two germline ends. Germline CDR1 is SQVTM and CDR2 is ANQGSEA. CDR3 loop: CSALVGTYEQYF. Written as DNA, the CDR3 is TGCAGCGCCTTGGTGGGCACCTACGAGCAGTACTTC.

The chain joins TRBV3-1 to TRBJ1-5; 8 positions match TRBD1. The germline CDR1 and CDR2 sequences are LGHDT and YNNKEL (reference sequence). There are 15 residues in the CDR3. The V and J ends lost 10 bases and 6 bases, in that order; junction bases with no gene match: 14. Here the CDR3 DNA reads TGTGCCACCTCCGTCGGACAGGGAGGGGGTCAGCCCCAGCATTTT. Translating gives CATSVGQGGGQPQHF.

The table lists this clonotype with a few counts. CDR3 amino acids: CASSPLGFTDTQYF. DNA of the CDR3: TGTGCCAGCTCACCACTAGGATTCACAGATACGCAGTATTTT. The chain joins TRBV18 to TRBJ2-3; D not resolved. The germline V gene encodes CDR1 KGHSH and CDR2 LQKENI. The CDR3 has 14 amino acids. V was clipped by 1 base and J by 2 bases, with 7 bases between them.

The CDR3 protein is CASSLDGGIRTEAFF. CDR3 nucleotides: TGTGCCAGCAGCTTAGATGGGGGCATAAGGACTGAAGCTTTCTTT. The gene calls are TRBV5-6 and TRBJ1-1; a possible D gene is TRBD1 (6 bases). Trimming pared 2 bases from V and 5 bases from J, leaving 16 bases between. The germline gives CDR1 SGHDT, CDR2 YYEEEE. CDR3 size: 15 residues.

This clonotype occurred many times. The chain recombines TRBV28 with TRBJ2-1; 7 positions agree with TRBD1. Trimming cost V 7 bases and J 0 bases; bases outside gene matches: 6. There are 15 residues in the CDR3. Germline assignment: CDR1 MDHEN and CDR2 SYDVKM. The CDR3 DNA reads as TGTGCCAGCACTACCGGGACAGCCTCCTACAATGAGCAGTTCTTC. Its protein product is CASTTGTASYNEQFF.

The chain uses TRBV19 and TRBJ2-1; weak D call: TRBD2 (6 bases). V was trimmed by 2 bases and J by 9 bases, leaving 11 bases between them. This CDR3 comprises 13 residues. Germline V gene lookup returns CDR1 LNHDA and CDR2 SQIVND (reference sequence). CDR3 region: CASSILGGIEQFF. CDR3 nucleotides: TGTGCCAGTAGTATACTTGGAGGGATTGAGCAGTTCTTC.

This clonotype showed up just a few times. CDR3 protein: CSAPAGGSTDTQYF. For the CDR3, the DNA is TGCAGTGCTCCAGCGGGGGGAAGCACAGATACGCAGTATTTT. This chain uses TRBV20-1 with TRBJ2-3; the match to TRBD2 covers 9 bases. CDR1 DFQATT and CDR2 SNEGSKA come from the germline V gene (reference sequence). V shed 5 bases, J shed 0 bases, and the junction held 3 bases outside the gene matches. The CDR3 is made up of 14 amino acids.

The chain carries TRBV28 and TRBJ2-1; the D is unclear. The germline V gene has CDR1 MDHEN and CDR2 SYDVKM. The CDR3 contains 12 residues. V was shortened by 6 bases and J by 9 bases, with 12 bases between the two germline ends. DNA for the CDR3: TGTGCCAGCAGCCCATTAGCTGTTGAGCAGTTCTTC. Protein: CASSPLAVEQFF.

V and J are TRBV7-9 and TRBJ1-2, with TRBD1 as a possible D gene (5 bases). Trimming took off 5 bases at V and 8 bases at J, with 18 bases between the two ends. This CDR3 is built from 14 residues. Germline V gene sequence: CDR1 SEHNR, CDR2 FQNEAQ (reference sequence). Here the CDR3 DNA reads TGTGCCAGCAGCAACCCGGGACTGCTCATGGGCTACACCTTC. Translated: CASSNPGLLMGYTF.

The rearrangement uses TRBV4-2 and TRBJ2-2; 7 bases fit TRBD1. The CDR3 has 16 amino acids. Per germline, CDR1 LGHNA and CDR2 YNFKEQ. V lost 4 bases, J lost 2 bases, and 7 bases stayed unmatched. The CDR3 loop is CASSPGTERNTGELFF. CDR3 in DNA: TGTGCCAGCAGCCCCGGGACAGAGAGAAACACCGGGGAGCTGTTTTTT.

This clonotype was observed a handful of times. V gene TRBV14 combines with J gene TRBJ1-2; 11 nucleotides match TRBD1. Trimming took 4 bases from V and 4 from J; bases not matched to a gene: 8. The CDR3 covers 16 residues. CDR1 is SGHDN and CDR2 is FVKESK in the germline V gene. This CDR3 reads CASSPPWGTGGYGYTF. CDR3 coding DNA: TGTGCCAGCAGCCCCCCTTGGGGGACAGGGGGCTATGGCTACACCTTC.

V is TRBV12-3 or TRBV12-4 and J is TRBJ2-3, with 14 bases matching TRBD2. The CDR3 loop spans 18 amino acids. V shed 4 bases, J shed 0 bases, and the junction held 6 bases outside the gene matches. The CDR3 spells CASSSGLAGGPSTDTQYF. The DNA for the CDR3 is TGTGCCAGCAGTTCCGGACTAGCGGGGGGACCTAGCACAGATACGCAGTATTTT.

This clonotype was seen repeatedly, ten times or more. This chain links TRBV27 with TRBJ2-7; D is ambiguous. The CDR3 is 13 residues long. Per the germline V gene, CDR1 is MNHEY and CDR2 is SMNVEV (reference sequence). V lost 6 bases, J lost 3 bases, and 12 bases lay in between. The CDR3 here is CASSYGRFYEQYF. In DNA, the CDR3 is TGTGCCAGCAGCTACGGACGGTTCTACGAGCAGTACTTC.

The J gene is TRBJ2-3, the V gene TRBV13; perhaps TRBD2 as D (8 bases). The V end lost 4 bases, the J end lost 4 bases, and 30 bases lay between the germline ends. In germline, CDR1 is PRHDT, CDR2 FYEKMQ (reference sequence). The CDR3 extends over 20 amino acids. The CDR3 DNA follows: TGTGCCAGCAGCTCCCGCACCGGGACAGTAGCGGGAAGAGGCGCAGATACGCAGTATTTT. It yields the protein CASSSRTGTVAGRGADTQYF.

This clonotype was seen repeatedly, ten times or more. This chain joins TRBV12-3 or TRBV12-4 and TRBJ1-5; 9 nucleotides match TRBD1. The V segment lost 5 bases and the J segment 0 bases; nucleotides outside the gene matches: 2. The CDR3 runs to 15 residues. The CDR3 bases are TGTGCCAGCAGTCCGGACAGGGGTAGCAATCAGCCCCAGCATTTT. It translates to CASSPDRGSNQPQHF.

This chain uses TRBV28 with TRBJ1-1, with unresolved D. Trimming removed 7 bases from V and 0 bases from J, with 6 bases in between. Germline CDR1 is MDHEN and CDR2 is SYDVKM. This CDR3 is 12 amino acids long. The CDR3 reads CASMSLNTEAFF. The CDR3 DNA sequence: TGTGCCAGCATGAGTTTGAACACTGAAGCTTTCTTT. Looking up the rest from reference TRBV28 and TRBJ1-1 gives the full variable domain: DVKVTQSSRYLVKRTGEKVFLECVQDMDHENMFWYRQDPGLGLRLIYFSYDVKMKEKGDIPEGYSVSREKKERFSLILESASTNQTSMYLCASMSLNTEAFFGQGTRLTVV.

The CDR3 region is CASRMAPSSGANVLTF. The DNA for the CDR3 is TGTGCCAGCAGGATGGCCCCTAGCTCTGGGGCCAACGTCCTGACTTTC. The J gene is TRBJ2-6, the V gene TRBV28; D is unresolved. Per the germline V gene, CDR1 is MDHEN and CDR2 is SYDVKM. Trimming removed 6 bases at V and 0 bases at J, with 12 bases between. The CDR3 contains 16 residues.